The rows below give T cell receptor beta chains drawn from one sample of a study of cytomegalovirus exposure and HLA in healthy donors. Repertoires were generated with immunoSEQ multiplex PCR, while TCRdb's copy carries only in-frame clones and drops some. This sample has over 140,000 clones, with almost 85% found just once. Sequencing was performed on PBMCs. These TCRs come from a man aged 30-40 years in good health and CMV-seropositive. Both conserved end residues are part of each CDR3. A D gene is named only where the DNA matches it firmly. Expanded clones are given a class, and other clones once, few, many or no size at all.

>.|12|TRBJ1-1|TRBV28|few
TGTGCCAGCAGTGCCCTACTTGAGCTAGCTTTCTTT
CASSALLELAFF
>TRBD2|16|TRBJ2-7|TRBV4-2|.
TGTGCCAGCAGCCAAGATCTGGCTAGCGGAAACTACGAGCAGTACTTC
CASSQDLASGNYEQYF
>.|14|TRBJ2-1|TRBV6-5|.
TGTGCCAGCAGTTCCGGGACCCCAGGGGATGAGCAGTTCTTC
CASSSGTPGDEQFF
>.|16|TRBJ2-3|TRBV21-1|.
TGTGCCAGCAGACCAAGTTGTACAGGGGGCACAGATACGCAGTATTTT
CASRPSCTGGTDTQYF
>.|13|TRBJ2-5|TRBV19|.
TGTGCCAGTAGTCTTCAGGGTTCCGAGACCCAGTACTTC
CASSLQGSETQYF
>TRBD1|16|TRBJ2-1|TRBV7-3|.
TGTGCCAGCAGCATTCGGTACGGGACAGGGGCTGATGAGCAGTTCTTC
CASSIRYGTGADEQFF
>.|14|TRBJ2-7|TRBV28|.
TGTGCCAGCATCCTGGCGGCCGGAGGTTACGAGCAGTACTTC
CASILAAGGYEQYF
>TRBD2|16|TRBJ2-5|TRBV27|once
TGTGCCAGCAGTCGGGGAGCGGGGGGGTACCAAGAGACCCAGTACTTC
CASSRGAGGYQETQYF
>TRBD1|15|TRBJ2-7|TRBV19|.
TGTGCCAGTAGTATTGGACAGGGACAATCCTACGAGCAGTACTTC
CASSIGQGQSYEQYF
>.|17|TRBJ2-5|TRBV4-2|.
TGTGCCAGCAGCCAAGACCAGGGGGGTACGGGGCAAGAGACCCAGTACTTC
CASSQDQGGTGQETQYF
>TRBD1|15|TRBJ1-1|TRBV6-1|.
TGTGCCAGCAGTGAAGCGCTTCAGGGGGCAACTGAAGCTTTCTTT
CASSEALQGATEAFF
>TRBD1|13|TRBJ2-1|TRBV28|.
TGTGCCAGTGGGGACAGTCCCTACAATGAGCAGTTCTTC
CASGDSPYNEQFF
>.|14|TRBJ1-1|TRBV28|few
TGTGCCACCAAGCCCCCCGGGGGATGGGCTGAAGCTTTCTTT
CATKPPGGWAEAFF
>.|14|TRBJ2-7|TRBV11-2|.
TGTGCCAGCAGCTTGTGGGCCCTCTCCTACGAGCAGTACTTC
CASSLWALSYEQYF
>TRBD2|15|TRBJ2-1|TRBV5-1|.
TGCGCCAGCAGCTCCGGACTAGCGGGGGCCTTATTGGAGTTCTTC
CASSSGLAGALLEFF
>TRBD2|15|TRBJ2-1|TRBV19|.
TGTGCCAGTAGTATAGGAGGCGGGAGTATAAATGAGCAGTTCTTC
CASSIGGGSINEQFF
>.|13|TRBJ2-5|TRBV30|.
TGTGCCTGGTGCGTCAACGGTCTAGGGGCCCAGTACTTC
CAWCVNGLGAQYF
>.|14|TRBJ2-5|TRBV5-1|few
TGCGCCAGCAGCTTGCAGGGATCTTCGGGGGAGCAGTACTTC
CASSLQGSSGEQYF
>.|17|TRBJ2-6|TRBV18|few
TGTGCCAGCTCACCGGGGGCGACAGGTTTTGGGGCCAACGTCCTGACTTTC
CASSPGATGFGANVLTF
>TRBD2|16|TRBJ2-5|TRBV7-9|.
TGTGCCAGCAGCTTAGTAGGAAGCGGGGGAATAAAGACCCAGTACTTC
CASSLVGSGGIKTQYF
>.|16|TRBJ2-1|TRBV5-4|once
TGTGCCAGCAGCCCTCCTTTCCCGAGCTCCTACAATGAGCAGTTCTTC
CASSPPFPSSYNEQFF
>.|13|TRBJ2-7|TRBV27|.
TGTGCCAGCAGGGCAGGGGGGACGTACGAGCAGTACTTC
CASRAGGTYEQYF
>.|14|TRBJ1-2|TRBV7-9|few
TGTGCCAGCAGCTTGGGCGACACTAACTATGGCTACACCTTC
CASSLGDTNYGYTF
>.|15|TRBJ1-6|TRBV6-5|.
TGTGCCAGCAGTTACTCGAGAGGCTATAATTCACCCCTCCACTTT
CASSYSRGYNSPLHF
>.|13|TRBJ2-2|TRBV28|.
TGTGCCAGCAGTTCACGGGGCACCGGGGAGCTGTTTTTT
CASSSRGTGELFF
>.|17|TRBJ2-6|TRBV6-1|.
TGTGCCAGCAGTGAGCAGGGGCCCCACTCTGGGGCCAACGTCCTGACTTTC
CASSEQGPHSGANVLTF
>.|16|TRBJ1-3|TRBV5-1|once
TGCGCCAGCAGCTTGGTGACAGGTGGAGCTGGAAACACCATATATTTT
CASSLVTGGAGNTIYF
>TRBD2|18|TRBJ2-5|TRBV7-2|.
TGTGCCAGCAGTCCTGCTCGACTAGCGGGGGCCCGGGGAGAGACCCAGTACTTC
CASSPARLAGARGETQYF
>.|12|TRBJ2-3|TRBV30|once
TGTGCCTTCGGCGGGGGCACAGATACGCAGTATTTT
CAFGGGTDTQYF
>.|15|TRBJ1-5|TRBV6-1|few
TGTGCCAGCAGTGCCTACGACGGGGGGAATCAGCCCCAGCATTTT
CASSAYDGGNQPQHF
>.|16|TRBJ1-3|TRBV19|few
TGTGCCAGTAGTACCCTTCCGAGGATCTCTGGAAACACCATATATTTT
CASSTLPRISGNTIYF
>.|13|TRBJ2-2|TRBV7-9|.
TGTGCCAGCAGCAGCACAACGGGCGGGGAGCTGTTTTTT
CASSSTTGGELFF
>.|13|TRBJ2-7|TRBV7-9|.
TGTGCCAGCAGCTTAGGGTCAGGGTACGAGCAGTACTTC
CASSLGSGYEQYF
>.|17|TRBJ2-6|TRBV11-2|.
TGTGCCAGCAGCCCACCCCGCCTGAGGGCTGGGGCCAACGTCCTGACTTTC
CASSPPRLRAGANVLTF
>TRBD1|16|TRBJ2-2|TRBV10-1|.
TGCGCCAGCAGTGATTCCGGGACAGGGAATGACGGGGAGCTGTTTTTT
CASSDSGTGNDGELFF
>TRBD1|13|TRBJ1-1|TRBV7-9|.
TGTGCCAGCAGCGGACAGGGTAGAACTGAAGCTTTCTTT
CASSGQGRTEAFF
>.|14|TRBJ2-2|TRBV4-2|.
TGTGCCAGCAGCCAAGACGCGGGATACGGGGAGCTGTTTTTT
CASSQDAGYGELFF
>TRBD2|16|TRBJ2-3|TRBV18|.
TGTGCCAGCTCACCATTTGCGGGAGGGAACACAGATACGCAGTATTTT
CASSPFAGGNTDTQYF
>TRBD2|16|TRBJ2-3|TRBV9|.
TGTGCCAGCAGCGTGGGGACTAGCGGGGGGGGCGATACGCAGTATTTT
CASSVGTSGGGDTQYF
>TRBD1|16|TRBJ2-6|TRBV11-3|.
TGTGCCAGCAGCCCCGGGACAGGTTCTGGGGCCAACGTCCTGACTTTC
CASSPGTGSGANVLTF
>.|14|TRBJ2-3|TRBV5-1|.
TGCGCCAGCAAGGCTATTAGCGGCACAGATACGCAGTATTTT
CASKAISGTDTQYF
>TRBD2|14|TRBJ2-3|TRBV5-6|.
TGTGCCATACACTGGGCGGGAGGCACAGATACGCAGTATTTT
CAIHWAGGTDTQYF
>TRBD2|15|TRBJ2-7|TRBV28|.
TGTGCCAGCACGCTCCGTCGCGGGGGGGCCTACGAGCAGTACTTC
CASTLRRGGAYEQYF
>TRBD1|15|TRBJ1-1|TRBV18|.
TGTGCCAGCTCACTCTCAGGGGGCCAGAACACTGAAGCTTTCTTT
CASSLSGGQNTEAFF
>TRBD1|17|TRBJ2-7|TRBV4-1|.
TGCGCCAGCAGCCAAGGAGGAGGGACAGGGGGATCCTACGAGCAGTACTTC
CASSQGGGTGGSYEQYF
>.|18|TRBJ1-1|TRBV7-2|.
TGTGCCAGCAGCTTAACTAACACCCTGGGGAGGGTGAACACTGAAGCTTTCTTT
CASSLTNTLGRVNTEAFF
>TRBD1|14|TRBJ2-3|TRBV28|.
TGTGCCAGCAACCCTAGGGGGCGGGCAGATACGCAGTATTTT
CASNPRGRADTQYF
>TRBD1|13|TRBJ2-1|TRBV2|.
TGTGCCAGCGGACAGGGTTCCTACAATGAGCAGTTCTTC
CASGQGSYNEQFF
>.|15|TRBJ2-7|TRBV4-1|.
TGCGCCAGCAGCCGTACCGGGACATCTTACTACGAGCAGTACTTC
CASSRTGTSYYEQYF
>.|13|TRBJ1-2|TRBV28|.
TGTGCCAGCACCATATCGACAGACTATGGCTACACCTTC
CASTISTDYGYTF
>.|11|TRBJ2-4|TRBV19|.
TGTGCCAGTAGTACCTATAACATTCAGTACTTC
CASSTYNIQYF
>.|16|TRBJ1-3|TRBV7-9|.
TGTGCCAGCAGGCCCATAACAGGATACTCTGGAAACACCATATATTTT
CASRPITGYSGNTIYF
>.|13|TRBJ1-5|TRBV7-9|few
TGTGCCAGTTCGGTGGGAGGGGATCAGCCCCAGCATTTT
CASSVGGDQPQHF
>.|15|TRBJ1-6|TRBV28|.
TGTGCCAGCACCCCTCCAGATGTTTATAATTCACCCCTCCACTTT
CASTPPDVYNSPLHF